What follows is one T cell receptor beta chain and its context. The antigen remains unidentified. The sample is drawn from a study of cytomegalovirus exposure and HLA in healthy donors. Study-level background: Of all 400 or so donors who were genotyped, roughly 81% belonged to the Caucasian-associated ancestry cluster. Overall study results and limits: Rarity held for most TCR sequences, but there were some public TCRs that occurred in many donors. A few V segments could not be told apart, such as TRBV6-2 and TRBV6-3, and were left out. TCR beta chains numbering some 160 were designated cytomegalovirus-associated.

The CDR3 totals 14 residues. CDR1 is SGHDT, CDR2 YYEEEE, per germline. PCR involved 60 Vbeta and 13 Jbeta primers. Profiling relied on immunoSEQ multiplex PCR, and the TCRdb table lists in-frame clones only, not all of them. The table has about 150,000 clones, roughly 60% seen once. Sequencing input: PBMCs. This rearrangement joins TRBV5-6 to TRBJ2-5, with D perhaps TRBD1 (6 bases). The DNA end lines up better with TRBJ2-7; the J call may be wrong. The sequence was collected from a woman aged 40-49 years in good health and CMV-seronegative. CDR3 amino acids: CASSAAGTFYEQYF. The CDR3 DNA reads TGTGCCAGCAGCGCTGCCGGGACATTCTACGAGCAGTACTTC.